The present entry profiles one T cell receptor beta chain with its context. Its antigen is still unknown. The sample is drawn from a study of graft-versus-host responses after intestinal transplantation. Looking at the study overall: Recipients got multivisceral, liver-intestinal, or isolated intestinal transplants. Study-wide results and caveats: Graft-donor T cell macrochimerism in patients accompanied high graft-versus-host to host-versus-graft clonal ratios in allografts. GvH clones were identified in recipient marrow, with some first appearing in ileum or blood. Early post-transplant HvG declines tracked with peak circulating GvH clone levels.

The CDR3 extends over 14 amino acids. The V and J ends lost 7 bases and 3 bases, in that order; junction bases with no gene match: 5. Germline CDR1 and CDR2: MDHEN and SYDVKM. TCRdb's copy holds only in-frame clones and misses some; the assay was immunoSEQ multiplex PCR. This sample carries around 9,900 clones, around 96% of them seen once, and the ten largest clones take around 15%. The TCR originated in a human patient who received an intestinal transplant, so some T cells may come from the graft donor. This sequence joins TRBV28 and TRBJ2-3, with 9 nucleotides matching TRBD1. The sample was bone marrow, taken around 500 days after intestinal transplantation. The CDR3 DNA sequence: TGTGCCAGCAACCGGGACAGGGTTACAGATACGCAGTATTTT. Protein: CASNRDRVTDTQYF.